This is a list of T cell receptor beta chains from one sample in a study of blood T cell repertoires in COVID-19. The table came from immunoSEQ multiplex PCR; TCRdb's copy has only in-frame clones and leaves some out. The repertoire holds 220,000 or so clones, with around 82% as singletons. The specimen was peripheral blood. These receptors originate from a woman younger than 45 who had recovered from COVID-19. Both conserved end residues are part of each CDR3. The D gene is left open where the match is weak. Rows may omit the clone size; those that give it use once, few, many or a size class.

TRBJ2-7 NA many TRBV9 TGTGCCAGCAGCGCCCGCGACCTAGAGGGCGAGCAGTACTTC CASSARDLEGEQYF
TRBJ2-1 TRBD2 NA TRBV9 TGTGCCAGCAGCTCCTCGGAACTAGCGGGATTCGATACCCCTCTAAATGAGCAGTTCTTC CASSSSELAGFDTPLNEQFF
TRBJ2-1 TRBD2 NA TRBV27 TGTGCCAGCTATGGACACGGGACTAGCGGGATGAATGAGCAGTTCTTC CASYGHGTSGMNEQFF
TRBJ2-7 TRBD2 NA TRBV7-8 TGTGCCAGCAGCTTAAGGCTAGCGGGAACGATATTCTACGAGCAGTACTTC CASSLRLAGTIFYEQYF
TRBJ1-1 NA NA TRBV7-2 TGTGCCAGCAGCTCGCAAATAGACACTGAAGCTTTCTTT CASSSQIDTEAFF
TRBJ2-5 NA once TRBV6-5 TGTGCCAGCAGTCCCAGGGGTGAAGAGACCCAGTACTTC CASSPRGEETQYF
TRBJ1-6 TRBD1 once TRBV28 TGTGCCAGCAGTTCGGGACAGGGGACGTCACCCCTCCACTTT CASSSGQGTSPLHF
TRBJ1-1 TRBD1 NA TRBV29-1 TGCAGCGTTGCCCTAAGAGGGGGCTACGGAGAAGCTTTCTTT CSVALRGGYGEAFF
TRBJ2-1 TRBD1 NA TRBV5-5 TGTGCCAGCAGCTCCGTCCCGGGACAGTTAGAGCAGTTCTTC CASSSVPGQLEQFF
TRBJ2-7 TRBD1 NA TRBV5-1 TGCGCCAGCAGCTTGCGACAGGGGGATCTCGAGCAGTACTTC CASSLRQGDLEQYF
TRBJ2-1 TRBD2 NA TRBV5-1 TGCGCCAGCAGCTTTGGGGGACTAGCGGGAGGAGGCAATGAGCAGTTCTTC CASSFGGLAGGGNEQFF
TRBJ2-4 TRBD2 NA TRBV4-1 TGCGCCAGCAGCCTTATAGCGGGAGAGGTCGACATTCAGTACTTC CASSLIAGEVDIQYF
TRBJ2-7 TRBD1 NA TRBV28 TGTGCCAGCCGGGGACAGGCCTACGAGCAGTACTTC CASRGQAYEQYF
TRBJ1-4 TRBD1 NA TRBV19 TGTGCCAGTACTCTAAAGGGGGACAGGGTGAGAAAAAGTGAAAAACTGTTTTTT CASTLKGDRVRKSEKLFF
TRBJ1-2 NA NA TRBV5-1 TGCGCCAGCCTTTCCGCTGGCAGGTGGAAGTCGAGCTATGGCTACACCTTC CASLSAGRWKSSYGYTF
TRBJ1-5 NA NA TRBV6-1 TGTGCCAGCAGTGAAGCGAGGGCAGGAACTCTAGCAAATCAGCCCCAGCATTTT CASSEARAGTLANQPQHF
TRBJ1-4 NA NA TRBV10-3 TGTGCCATCAGTGAGTCGGGGCTGGCTAATGAAAAACTGTTTTTT CAISESGLANEKLFF
TRBJ1-2 NA NA TRBV30 TGTGCCTGGAGCCTACAGGGTGCCGGCTATGGCTACACCTTC CAWSLQGAGYGYTF
TRBJ1-5 NA NA TRBV19 TGTGCCAGTAGTTCAGGGGTTATCGTGCAGCCCCAGCATTTT CASSSGVIVQPQHF
TRBJ1-1 NA NA TRBV5-1 TGCGCCAGCAGCCAAAAGAATCTAAGGGGGACTGAAGCTTTCTTT CASSQKNLRGTEAFF
TRBJ2-1 TRBD2 NA TRBV13 TGTGCCAGCAGCCGATCATCCCGGGGACTAGCGGGAAACAATGAGCAGTTCTTC CASSRSSRGLAGNNEQFF
TRBJ2-1 TRBD2 NA TRBV30 TGTGCCTGGAGTGTATTGAGACTAGCAGCTTACAATGAGCAGTTCTTC CAWSVLRLAAYNEQFF
TRBJ2-7 TRBD1 once TRBV29-1 TGCAGCGTGAGGGGACAGGGGTGGTCCGAGCAGTACTTC CSVRGQGWSEQYF
TRBJ2-7 TRBD1 once TRBV29-1 TGCAGCGTCCAGACAGGGGGCTCCTACGAGCAGTACTTC CSVQTGGSYEQYF
TRBJ2-5 NA NA TRBV7-3 TGTGCCAGCAGCTTATCGGTCGAGGAGACCCAGTACTTC CASSLSVEETQYF
TRBJ2-5 NA NA TRBV5-1 TGCGCCAGCAGCCCAGGGGCTGGGGGTTTGGGAGAGACCCAGTACTTC CASSPGAGGLGETQYF